This is a list of T cell receptor beta chains from one sample in a study of blood T cells in healthy people across ages. Each CDR3 protein gets one entry after TCRdb re-called the 5' RACE reads with MiXCR. Of about 800,000 distinct CDR3 sequences in the sample, 20% to 30% were seen once. These data also featured in a second study, about T cells of mothers and their children.

The sample taken for sequencing was blood. These TCRs come from a boy aged 5 to 17 in good health. CDR3s include the opening cysteine and the closing phenylalanine or tryptophan. The D gene is left open where the match is weak. The listing skips clone size in some rows; elsewhere it reads once, few, many or a size class.

J gene,clone size,V gene,D gene,CDR3 protein,CDR3 DNA
TRBJ1-5,NA,TRBV12-3/TRBV12-4,NA,CASSFSGAGQPQHF,TGTGCCAGCAGTTTTTCAGGGGCCGGTCAGCCCCAGCATTTT
TRBJ2-7,NA,TRBV27,TRBD2,CASSKPSGHGYEQYF,TGTGCCAGCAGTAAACCTAGCGGGCACGGCTACGAGCAGTACTTC
TRBJ2-3,few,TRBV5-1,NA,CASSLGGTTKNTDTQYF,TGCGCCAGCAGCTTGGGAGGGACAACTAAGAACACAGATACGCAGTATTTT
TRBJ2-7,NA,TRBV7-3,NA,CASSAGRGEQYF,TGTGCCAGCAGCGCAGGACGAGGCGAGCAGTACTTC
TRBJ2-1,NA,TRBV7-8,TRBD2,CASSLGGLAGVEQFF,TGTGCCAGTAGCTTAGGGGGACTAGCGGGGGTTGAGCAGTTCTTC
TRBJ2-3,NA,TRBV29-1,NA,CSVRAVLTDTQYF,TGCAGCGTTCGGGCGGTACTTACAGATACGCAGTATTTT
TRBJ2-1,few,TRBV4-1,TRBD1,CASSRTGADNEQFF,TGCGCCAGCAGCCGGACAGGGGCCGACAATGAGCAGTTCTTC
TRBJ2-1,NA,TRBV28,TRBD2,CAARGAYNEQFF,TGTGCCGCGCGGGGGGCGTACAATGAGCAGTTCTTC
TRBJ1-5,NA,TRBV5-1,NA,CASRVGDNQPQHF,TGCGCCAGCAGGGTGGGGGACAATCAGCCCCAGCATTTT
TRBJ2-7,many,TRBV7-2,NA,CASSLAGVDYEQYF,TGTGCCAGCAGCTTAGCGGGAGTTGACTACGAGCAGTACTTC
TRBJ1-1,few,TRBV10-3,NA,CAISESTGEAFF,TGTGCCATCAGTGAGTCGACAGGCGAAGCTTTCTTT
TRBJ2-7,few,TRBV25-1,NA,CASSDGGESPYEQYF,TGTGCCAGCAGTGATGGAGGAGAGAGTCCCTACGAGCAGTACTTC
TRBJ2-5,few,TRBV5-6,NA,CASSRRGRGYETQYF,TGTGCCAGCAGCAGGAGGGGGCGGGGGTACGAGACCCAGTACTTC
TRBJ2-5,NA,TRBV12-3/TRBV12-4,TRBD2,CASSQNLAGRETQYF,TGTGCCAGCAGTCAAAACCTAGCGGGGCGAGAGACCCAGTACTTC
TRBJ2-1,few,TRBV29-1,NA,CSVQTDLGEQFF,TGCAGCGTCCAGACAGACCTTGGTGAGCAGTTCTTC
TRBJ2-1,few,TRBV6-5,TRBD2,CASSYSIVASGRAYEQFF,TGTGCCAGCAGTTACTCGATAGTGGCTAGCGGGCGAGCTTATGAGCAGTTCTTC
TRBJ2-5,NA,TRBV20-1,NA,CSASVVGETQYF,TGCAGTGCTAGTGTCGTGGGGGAGACCCAGTACTTC
TRBJ2-5,few,TRBV11-2,NA,CASSLGRVGGETQYF,TGTGCCAGCAGCTTAGGGCGGGTGGGGGGAGAGACCCAGTACTTC
TRBJ2-2,NA,TRBV6-2/TRBV6-3,TRBD1,CAGERGRDTGELFF,TGTGCCGGAGAGAGGGGGCGAGACACCGGGGAGCTGTTTTTT
TRBJ1-1,few,TRBV12-3/TRBV12-4,NA,CASSLTVLNTEAFF,TGTGCCAGCAGTCTGACAGTCTTGAACACTGAAGCTTTCTTT
TRBJ1-4,once,TRBV7-8,TRBD1,CASSLGTARDEKLFF,TGTGCCAGCAGCCTGGGGACAGCTCGTGATGAAAAACTGTTTTTT
TRBJ1-4,NA,TRBV5-8,TRBD1,CASSPRTGDEKLFF,TGTGCCAGCAGCCCCAGGACAGGGGATGAAAAACTGTTTTTT
TRBJ2-3,few,TRBV4-3,TRBD2,CASSQEYSGISSDTQYF,TGCGCCAGCAGCCAAGAGTATAGCGGGATAAGTTCAGATACGCAGTATTTT
TRBJ1-5,few,TRBV7-8,TRBD1,CASSKTGAEQPQHF,TGTGCCAGCAGCAAGACAGGGGCAGAACAGCCCCAGCATTTT
TRBJ2-2,NA,TRBV29-1,TRBD1,CSVTGVAGELFF,TGCAGCGTCACAGGGGTCGCCGGGGAGCTGTTTTTT
TRBJ1-4,few,TRBV29-1,NA,CSGTVGTNEKLFF,TGCAGCGGCACGGTGGGGACTAATGAAAAACTGTTTTTT
TRBJ2-7,NA,TRBV6-5,TRBD1,CASTQGAAYEQYF,TGTGCCAGCACCCAGGGGGCCGCCTACGAGCAGTACTTC
TRBJ2-6,few,TRBV3-1,NA,CASSAHRAGANVLTF,TGTGCCAGCAGCGCCCACAGGGCTGGGGCCAACGTCCTGACTTTC
TRBJ2-2,NA,TRBV28,TRBD2,CASTMHAASGGLNTGELFF,TGTGCCAGCACCATGCATGCGGCTAGCGGGGGCCTCAACACCGGGGAGCTGTTTTTT
TRBJ2-3,many,TRBV7-2,TRBD2,CASSSRLAGATTDTQYF,TGTGCCAGCAGCTCCAGACTAGCGGGGGCTACCACAGATACGCAGTATTTT
TRBJ1-2,NA,TRBV2,TRBD1,CASSEWTGGGYTF,TGTGCCAGCAGTGAATGGACAGGGGGAGGCTACACCTTC
TRBJ2-7,few,TRBV29-1,NA,CSVAGTLSYEQYF,TGCAGCGTTGCCGGGACATTGTCCTACGAGCAGTACTTC
TRBJ2-1,NA,TRBV5-6,TRBD1,CASSLKGQGAPWGTYNEQFF,TGTGCCAGCAGCTTGAAGGGACAGGGGGCGCCGTGGGGCACCTACAATGAGCAGTTCTTC
TRBJ1-6,NA,TRBV9,NA,CASSVDQGNSPLHF,TGTGCCAGCAGCGTCGACCAGGGGAATTCACCCCTCCACTTT
TRBJ1-1,NA,TRBV3-1,NA,CASSWDSSLGTEAFF,TGTGCAAGCAGCTGGGACTCGTCCCTGGGGACTGAAGCTTTCTTT
TRBJ2-5,NA,TRBV30,NA,CAWRGRGRVYQETQYF,TGTGCCTGGAGGGGTAGAGGACGGGTGTACCAAGAGACCCAGTACTTC